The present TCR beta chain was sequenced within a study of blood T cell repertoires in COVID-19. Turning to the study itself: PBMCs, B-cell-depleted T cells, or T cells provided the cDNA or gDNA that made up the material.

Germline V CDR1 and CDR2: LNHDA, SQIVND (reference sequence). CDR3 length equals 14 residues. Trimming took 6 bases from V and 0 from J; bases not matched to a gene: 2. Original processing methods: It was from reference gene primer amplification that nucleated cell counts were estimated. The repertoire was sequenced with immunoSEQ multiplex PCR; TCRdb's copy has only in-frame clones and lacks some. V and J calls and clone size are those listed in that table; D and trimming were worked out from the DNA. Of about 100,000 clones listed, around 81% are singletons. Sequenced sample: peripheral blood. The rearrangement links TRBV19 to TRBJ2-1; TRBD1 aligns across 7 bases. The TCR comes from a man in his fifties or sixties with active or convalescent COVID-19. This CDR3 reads CASSRGFSYNEQFF. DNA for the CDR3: TGTGCCAGTAGCAGGGGGTTCTCCTACAATGAGCAGTTCTTC.